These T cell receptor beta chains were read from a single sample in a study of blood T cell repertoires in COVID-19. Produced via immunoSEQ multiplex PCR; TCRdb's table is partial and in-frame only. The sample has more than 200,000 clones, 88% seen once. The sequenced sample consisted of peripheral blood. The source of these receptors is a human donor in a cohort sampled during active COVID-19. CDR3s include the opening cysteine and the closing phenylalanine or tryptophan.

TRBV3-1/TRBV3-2 CASSQTQGATEAFF
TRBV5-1 CASSIDREYEQYF
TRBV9 CASSVGGEYGYTF
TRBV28 CASIGLAEAKNIQYF
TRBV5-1 CASSPDSSSNQPQHF
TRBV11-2 CASKSAGVPYEQYF
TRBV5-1 CASSLTGTNTEAFF
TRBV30 CAWSVTDTEAFF
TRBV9 CASSVEGAGGNGYTF
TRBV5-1 CASSLAPNTEAFF
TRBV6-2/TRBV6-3 CASSYSKQGIFIEVAEAFF
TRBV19 CASSPGGAWSTEAFF
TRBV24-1 CATSTGTSGYNEQFF
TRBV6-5 CASSYREGIQPQHF
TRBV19 CASSIGHSGANVLTF
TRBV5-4 CASGSTDRNTEAFF
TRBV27 CASSRRVIPRGDNEQFF
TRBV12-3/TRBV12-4 CASMRGGDEKLFF
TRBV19 CASSPLMTGGNTIYF
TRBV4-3 CASSQVLAGDYEQYF
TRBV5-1 CASSLRGGGGPLDTEAFF
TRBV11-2 CASSSGMWETQYF
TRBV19 CASSIAPSEVGTDTQYF
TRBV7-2 CASSLVSGELFF
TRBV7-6 CASSLIAGGPGYEQYF
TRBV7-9 CASSPGGEPWSETRYEQYF
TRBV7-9 CASSSLGGRNSGNTIYF
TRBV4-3 CASSQDRGSDGYTF
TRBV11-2 CASSLGGRTYEQYF
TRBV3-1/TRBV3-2 CASSLVWPRGYGYTF
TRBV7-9 CASSLQDSQYEQYF
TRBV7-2 CASSLRGREASGANVLTF
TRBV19 CASSPLSQETQYF
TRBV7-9 CASSLTGGSSPLHF
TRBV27 CASRRGPYEQYF
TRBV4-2 CASSRELADPYEQYF
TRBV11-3 CASSFGQGEAFF
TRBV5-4 CASSLERTGLNEQYF
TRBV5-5 CASSFYSSYEQYF
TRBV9 CASSDALRALAGGRAGNEQFF
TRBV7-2 CASSLKRQGAQIAYGYTF
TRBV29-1 CSVDDRLGEAFF
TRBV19 CASSIISGQDLSYEQYF
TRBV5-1 CASSSGDGDSPLHF
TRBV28 CASSFLQGRYTF
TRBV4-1 CASSQGRASGNSPLHF
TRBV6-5 CASSQNLAGDGTQYF
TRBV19 CASSLSDRAGNTIYF
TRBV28 CASSLGGTGAEQYF
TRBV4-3 CASSQEGGGLSYNEQFF
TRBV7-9 CASSFGRPGRTEAFF
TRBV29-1 CSVDNPGSYEQYF
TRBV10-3 CAISPMGANVLTF
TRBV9 CASSALVGRETQYF
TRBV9 CASSVGEGLAGNTGELFF
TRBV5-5 CASSKGPSGSYEQYF